A single sample is the source of the 29 T cell receptor beta chains below, sequenced in a study of Ad26.COV2.S vaccination and SARS-CoV-2 variants. Sequencing used immunoSEQ multiplex PCR; TCRdb keeps in-frame clones, though not all of them. The sample contains approximately 400,000 clones, about 80% of which appear only once. As for treatment: approximately 18 received Ad26.COV2.S at low or high dose, single or two shots; several received placebo; per-sample allocation not given. All samples were drawn on day 63, counting from the first vaccine or placebo injection. Specimen: peripheral blood, collected in a trial of Ad26.COV2.S vaccine versus placebo. The receptors derive from a person aged 18-60 years who received the Ad26.COV2.S COVID-19 vaccine or a placebo.

The chain is built from TRBV6-5 and TRBJ2-2, with D tentatively TRBD1 (6 bases). CDR3 length equals 14 residues. Germline V gives CDR1 MNHEY, CDR2 SVGAGI. V was pared by 1 base and J by 7 bases, with 10 bases between. The CDR3 here is CASSYYRADGELFF. The DNA of the CDR3 is TGTGCCAGCAGTTACTACAGGGCGGACGGGGAGCTGTTTTTT.

This sequence joins TRBV2 and TRBJ1-1; D perhaps matches TRBD1 (6 bases). The germline V gene has CDR1 SNHLY and CDR2 FYNNEI. There are 16 residues in the CDR3. V was trimmed by 6 bases and J by 0 bases, leaving 17 bases between them. CDR3 sequence reads: CASSKTGGMMNTEAFF. DNA for the CDR3: TGTGCCAGCAGCAAGACAGGCGGAATGATGAACACTGAAGCTTTCTTT.

DNA of the CDR3: TGTGCCAGCAGCTCGACAGGGATCCCCTCCTACGAGCAGTACTTC. This translates into CASSSTGIPSYEQYF. The V gene is TRBV7-9, the J gene TRBJ2-7; 7 bases agree with TRBD1. The CDR3 loop spans 15 amino acids. V gave up 4 bases and J gave up 0 bases; unmatched junction bases: 6. Germline loops: CDR1 SEHNR, CDR2 FQNEAQ (reference sequence).

This clone showed up just once. The V call is TRBV19, the J call TRBJ2-3; D possibly corresponds to TRBD2 (5 bases). The ends were cut back, 5 bases at V and 5 bases at J, with 17 bases in the middle. CDR1 is LNHDA and CDR2 is SQIVND in the germline V gene (reference sequence). The CDR3 loop spans 15 amino acids. The DNA of the CDR3 is TGTGCCAGTAGTTATGGAGGCACCTCGGGAGATACGCAGTATTTT. This encodes CASSYGGTSGDTQYF.

V usage is TRBV19 and J usage is TRBJ1-5; 8 bases align to TRBD1. CDR1 is LNHDA, CDR2 SQIVND, per germline (reference sequence). The CDR3 is 15 amino acids. V lost 5 bases to trimming and J lost 7 bases; unmatched junction nucleotides: 10. CDR3 protein: CASSLTAGGRQPQHF. CDR3 nucleotide sequence: TGTGCCAGTAGTCTTACAGCAGGGGGCCGGCAGCCCCAGCATTTT.

This clone was seen only once. This chain joins TRBV5-6 and TRBJ1-1, with a tentative D call TRBD1 (6 bases). The V end lost 0 bases, the J end lost 6 bases, and 15 bases lay between the germline ends. CDR3 length: 15 amino acids. Germline V gene sequence: CDR1 SGHDT, CDR2 YYEEEE. CDR3 loop: CASSLVPGQGAEAFF. DNA for the CDR3: TGTGCCAGCAGCTTGGTCCCGGGACAAGGAGCTGAAGCTTTCTTT.

This chain links TRBV10-1 with TRBJ1-1; D ambiguous. Trimming cost V 2 bases and J 4 bases, with 14 bases left between them. The CDR3 contains 15 residues. Germline V gene data show CDR1 as WNHNN and CDR2 as SYGVQD (reference sequence). The CDR3 spells CASSEGGSRSTEAFF. The CDR3 region has the DNA TGCGCCAGCAGTGAGGGCGGGTCCCGCAGCACTGAAGCTTTCTTT.

V gene TRBV4-3 combines with J gene TRBJ1-5; TRBD1 agrees at 9 bases. The junction had 7 bases not matched to a gene; V was cut back by 5 bases and J by 5 bases. From germline, CDR1 is LGHNA and CDR2 YSLEER. This CDR3 spans 15 amino acids. The CDR3 DNA reads TGCGCCAGCAGCTCCGACAGGGGGGTTTATCAGCCCCAGCATTTT. This sequence encodes CASSSDRGVYQPQHF.

V gene TRBV4-3 combines with J gene TRBJ1-2; D gene ambiguous. CDR3 size: 13 residues. The V gene lost 4 bases and the J gene lost 4 bases, with 10 bases spanning the gap. Germline V gives CDR1 LGHNA, CDR2 YSLEER. The CDR3 DNA follows: TGCGCCAGCAGCCCCTCATGGGGCTATGGCTACACCTTC. Translated: CASSPSWGYGYTF.

The J gene is TRBJ2-3, the V gene TRBV11-1; 9 nucleotides match TRBD2. This CDR3 region has 15 residues. Germline V gene sequence: CDR1 SGHAT, CDR2 FQDESV (reference sequence). Unmatched junction bases numbered 7, after V lost 6 bases and J lost 3 bases. Written as DNA, the CDR3 is TGTGCCAGCAGTCCGGGACTAGCTATGACAGATACGCAGTATTTT. This sequence encodes CASSPGLAMTDTQYF.

The V and J genes are TRBV13 and TRBJ2-1; 9 nucleotides match TRBD2. Germline V lookup: CDR1 PRHDT, CDR2 FYEKMQ (reference sequence). This CDR3 is built from 13 residues. Trimming cost V 6 bases and J 5 bases; bases outside gene matches: 2. CDR3 in amino acids: CASRLAGHNEQFF. The CDR3 DNA is TGTGCCAGCAGACTAGCGGGTCACAATGAGCAGTTCTTC. Full variable domain (rest looked up from reference TRBV13 and TRBJ2-1): AAGVIQSPRHLIKEKRETATLKCYPIPRHDTVYWYQQGPGQDPQFLISFYEKMQSDKGSIPDRFSAQQFSDYHSELNMSSLELGDSALYFCASRLAGHNEQFFGPGTRLTVL.

The CDR3 bases are TGTGCCACCAGTGATTCTCAGGTGGGGACAACAAGTGAGCAGTTCTTC. Its protein product is CATSDSQVGTTSEQFF. The chain couples TRBV24-1 to TRBJ2-1; D is perhaps TRBD1 (6 bases). Germline V gene sequence: CDR1 KGHDR, CDR2 SFDVKD. V was trimmed by 2 bases and J by 9 bases, leaving 19 bases between them. The length of the CDR3 is 16 residues.

V gene TRBV27 combines with J gene TRBJ2-7; possibly TRBD1 or TRBD2 for D (5 bases each). Trimming removed 3 bases at V and 0 bases at J, with 12 bases between. Germline V gene data show CDR1 as MNHEY and CDR2 as SMNVEV (reference sequence). CDR3 size: 15 residues. In DNA, the CDR3 is TGTGCCAGCAGTTTTTTGAGGGGCTCCTCCTACGAGCAGTACTTC. Its protein is CASSFLRGSSYEQYF.

The genes are TRBV5-1 and TRBJ2-1; TRBD1 matches 8 bases. The CDR3 consists of 14 residues. From germline, CDR1 is SGHRS and CDR2 YFSETQ. The J segment lost 6 bases and the V segment lost 1 base, leaving 3 bases of the junction unmatched. CDR3 loop: CASSLTGGFNEQFF. The CDR3 DNA sequence: TGCGCCAGCAGCTTGACAGGGGGTTTCAATGAGCAGTTCTTC. Full variable domain (missing parts from reference TRBV5-1 and TRBJ2-1): KAGVTQTPRYLIKTRGQQVTLSCSPISGHRSVSWYQQTPGQGLQFLFEYFSETQRNKGNFPGRFSGRQFSNSRSEMNVSTLELGDSALYLCASSLTGGFNEQFFGPGTRLTVL.

The chain has TRBV11-3 and TRBJ2-5, with 8 bases lining up with TRBD1. CDR1 and CDR2 (germline): SGHNT, YENEEA. CDR3 length: 14 amino acids. Trimming cost V 5 bases and J 2 bases; bases outside gene matches: 4. This CDR3 reads CASSRGTGQETQYF. DNA of the CDR3: TGTGCCAGCAGCCGAGGGACAGGACAAGAGACCCAGTACTTC.

This chain links TRBV2 with TRBJ2-7, with TRBD2 as a possible D gene (5 bases). Germline loops: CDR1 SNHLY, CDR2 FYNNEI. This CDR3 contains 13 residues. V lost 6 bases, J lost 12 bases, and 21 bases lay in between. The CDR3 region has the DNA TGTGCCAGCAGAGTCTCGGACCCATCAGGAGGGTACTTC. It specifies CASRVSDPSGGYF.

The chain recombines TRBV11-2 with TRBJ2-1, with D maybe TRBD1 (6 bases). With 5 bases removed from V and 10 bases from J, the gap between germline ends came to 18 bases. The CDR3 consists of 14 residues. From germline, CDR1 is SGHAT and CDR2 FQNNGV. CDR3: CASSPGPERGEQFF. For the CDR3, the DNA is TGTGCCAGCAGCCCCGGACCCGAAAGGGGGGAGCAGTTCTTC.

This chain links TRBV19 with TRBJ2-6; TRBD1 or TRBD2 may be the D gene (5 bases each). V was clipped by 6 bases and J by 0 bases, with 15 bases between them. CDR1 and CDR2 (germline): LNHDA, SQIVND (reference sequence). There are 17 residues in the CDR3. CDR3 nucleotides: TGTGCCAGTAGCAGGGACGGGTCAGACTCTGGGGCCAACGTCCTGACTTTC. This codes for CASSRDGSDSGANVLTF.

The chain uses TRBV18 and TRBJ1-2; D is unresolved. In germline, CDR1 is KGHSH, CDR2 LQKENI. The CDR3 loop spans 14 amino acids. V was shortened by 0 bases and J by 4 bases, with 9 bases between the two germline ends. CDR3 residues: CASSPPGVIYGYTF. Written as DNA, the CDR3 is TGTGCCAGCTCACCACCGGGAGTTATCTATGGCTACACCTTC.

Worth noting for this clone: Distinct nucleotide sequences in the sample also encode this CDR3. This sequence joins TRBV2 and TRBJ2-7; D gene ambiguous. Germline CDR1 and CDR2: SNHLY and FYNNEI. This CDR3 is built from 11 residues. V gave up 1 base and J gave up 5 bases, with 3 bases separating them. In nucleotides, the CDR3 is TGTGCCAGCAGTGAAGGAAACGAGCAGTACTTC. Its translation is CASSEGNEQYF.

The chain joins TRBV2 to TRBJ2-6; D perhaps matches TRBD2 (5 bases). This CDR3 region has 13 residues. The V gene's germline CDR1 is SNHLY and CDR2 FYNNEI. V was cut by 8 bases and J by 2 bases, with 7 bases left in between. In nucleotides, the CDR3 is TGTGCCAGCGAGGGCCCTGGGGCCAACGTCCTGACTTTC. It yields the protein CASEGPGANVLTF.

The chain uses TRBV4-1 and TRBJ2-4; 7 nucleotides agree with TRBD1. J was trimmed by 0 bases and V by 3 bases; bases with no gene match: 8. This CDR3 has 17 residues. The V gene's germline CDR1 is MGHRA and CDR2 YSYEKL. In DNA form, the CDR3 reads TGCGCCAGCAGCCAGATATCGGACAGGCTAGCCAAAAACATTCAGTACTTC. As protein: CASSQISDRLAKNIQYF.

This chain uses TRBV5-6 with TRBJ2-5, with no clear D. With 0 bases removed from V and 5 bases from J, the gap between germline ends came to 14 bases. The CDR3 runs to 15 residues. Germline-derived CDR1 and CDR2 are SGHDT and YYEEEE. The CDR3 region has the DNA TGTGCCAGCAGCTTGGTTGGCCCGAAGATGGAGACCCAGTACTTC. Amino acids: CASSLVGPKMETQYF.

The chain joins TRBV27 to TRBJ2-3, with 12 bases identical to TRBD2. V was clipped by 7 bases and J by 3 bases; unmatched bases: 20. This CDR3 comprises 20 residues. CDR1 and CDR2 (germline): MNHEY, SMNVEV (reference sequence). The DNA of the CDR3 is TGTGCCAGCACCACTCGACCCCCGGCTAGCGGGAGGGCGGGGACAGATACGCAGTATTTT. It translates to CASTTRPPASGRAGTDTQYF.

This clone was recorded once. The chain is built from TRBV20-1 and TRBJ2-7; D is undetermined. The germline V gene encodes CDR1 DFQATT and CDR2 SNEGSKA (reference sequence). This CDR3 is built from 11 residues. V was pared by 4 bases and J by 3 bases, with 7 bases between. The CDR3 is CSATSLYEQYF. The CDR3 DNA reads TGCAGTGCTACCTCCCTCTACGAGCAGTACTTC.

The rearrangement links TRBV7-2 to TRBJ1-4, with a tentative D call TRBD1 (5 bases). Looked up from germline, CDR1 is SGHTA and CDR2 is FQGNSA. V was cut by 1 base and J by 4 bases, with 16 bases left in between. The CDR3 is 17 amino acids. The CDR3 loop reads CASSLGAGTSNNEKLFF. The CDR3 DNA reads TGTGCCAGCAGCTTAGGGGCCGGGACGTCAAATAATGAAAAACTGTTTTTT.

CDR3 residues: CASSRRGNQPQHF. The CDR3 nucleotides are TGTGCCAGCAGCCGCCGAGGTAATCAGCCCCAGCATTTT. The rearrangement uses TRBV7-8 and TRBJ1-5; D gene uncertain. The CDR3 sequence is 13 residues long. Germline CDR1 is SGHVS and CDR2 is FQNEAQ. V was clipped by 5 bases and J by 4 bases, with 9 bases between them.

The chain recombines TRBV6-5 with TRBJ1-2; the match to TRBD1 covers 9 bases. CDR3 length equals 14 residues. The germline CDR1 and CDR2 sequences are MNHEY and SVGAGI. J gave up 2 bases and V 7 bases, and 5 bases lay outside the gene matches. Written as DNA, the CDR3 is TGTGCCAGCAAAAGACAGGGGGGAAACTATGGCTACACCTTC. It codes for CASKRQGGNYGYTF.

This clone came up a few times. The chain couples TRBV6-5 to TRBJ2-7; the D is unclear. Trimming removed 0 bases from V and 1 base from J, with 10 bases in between. Germline lookup yields CDR1 MNHEY and CDR2 SVGAGI. The CDR3 totals 15 residues. The CDR3 DNA reads TGTGCCAGCAGTTACTCCCGGACGCCTTCCTACGAGCAGTACTTC. Translating it yields CASSYSRTPSYEQYF.